The rows below give T cell receptor beta chains drawn from one sample of a study of blood T cell repertoires in COVID-19. Assay: immunoSEQ multiplex PCR; the TCRdb copy retains only in-frame clones and omits some. Of roughly 280,000 clones in the sample, approximately 86% were seen once. The material sequenced was peripheral blood. Receptors originate from a man aged 35 to 55 with active or convalescent COVID-19. Both conserved end residues are part of each CDR3. D genes are given only for firm matches. Not all rows give a size; the values are once, few, many and, for expanded clones, a class.

v_gene: TRBV4-1; abundance: NA; d_gene: TRBD1; j_gene: TRBJ2-7; CDR3nt: TGCGCCAGCAGCCAAACAGGGGAAGAGCAGTACTTC; CDR3aa: CASSQTGEEQYF
v_gene: TRBV7-9; abundance: NA; d_gene: NA; j_gene: TRBJ2-1; CDR3nt: TGTGCCAGCAGCGCACGGTGGACAGACAATGAGCAGTTCTTC; CDR3aa: CASSARWTDNEQFF
v_gene: TRBV6-5; abundance: NA; d_gene: TRBD1; j_gene: TRBJ2-7; CDR3nt: TGTGCCAGCAGTTACGGGACAGGGGGCTGGTCCGAGCAGTACTTC; CDR3aa: CASSYGTGGWSEQYF
v_gene: TRBV6-5; abundance: NA; d_gene: NA; j_gene: TRBJ2-7; CDR3nt: TGTGCCAGCAGTTTCCAGGTCCAGAGCTACGAGCAGTACTTC; CDR3aa: CASSFQVQSYEQYF
v_gene: TRBV5-5; abundance: NA; d_gene: TRBD1; j_gene: TRBJ1-4; CDR3nt: TGTGCCAGCAGCCTCCAGCCCAGGGGGGCTTTGACGGAAAAACTGTTTTTT; CDR3aa: CASSLQPRGALTEKLFF
v_gene: TRBV28; abundance: NA; d_gene: TRBD1; j_gene: TRBJ2-7; CDR3nt: TGTGCCAGCAGCCAAGCGACAGGGCTTACCGACTTC; CDR3aa: CASSQATGLTDF
v_gene: TRBV6-5; abundance: NA; d_gene: NA; j_gene: TRBJ1-5; CDR3nt: TGTGCCAGCGTTCGGGGACTGGTTAGCAATCAGCCCCAGCATTTT; CDR3aa: CASVRGLVSNQPQHF
v_gene: TRBV7-2; abundance: NA; d_gene: NA; j_gene: TRBJ1-2; CDR3nt: TGTGCCAGCAGCTTAGGGGGCAGCGGGACAAACTATGGCTACACCTTC; CDR3aa: CASSLGGSGTNYGYTF
v_gene: TRBV6-5; abundance: NA; d_gene: NA; j_gene: TRBJ2-2; CDR3nt: TGTGCCAGCGTGCGGGAAACGGCCGGGGAGCTGTTTTTT; CDR3aa: CASVRETAGELFF
v_gene: TRBV7-9; abundance: NA; d_gene: NA; j_gene: TRBJ2-3; CDR3nt: TGTGCCAGCAGACCGACAAGCACAGATACGCAGTATTTT; CDR3aa: CASRPTSTDTQYF
v_gene: TRBV24-1; abundance: NA; d_gene: NA; j_gene: TRBJ2-2; CDR3nt: TGTGCCACCAGTGATCCGACTAGGCAGGGCGGAAGCACCGGGGAGCTGTTTTTT; CDR3aa: CATSDPTRQGGSTGELFF
v_gene: TRBV13; abundance: NA; d_gene: NA; j_gene: TRBJ1-1; CDR3nt: TGTGCCAGCAGCTTGCCCCGCGGGGGAACTGAAGCTTTCTTT; CDR3aa: CASSLPRGGTEAFF
v_gene: TRBV28; abundance: NA; d_gene: TRBD2; j_gene: TRBJ2-1; CDR3nt: TGTGCCAGCAGGCAGGGACTAGCGGGGAACAATGAGCAGTTCTTC; CDR3aa: CASRQGLAGNNEQFF
v_gene: TRBV12-5; abundance: once; d_gene: TRBD1; j_gene: TRBJ1-2; CDR3nt: TGTGCTAGTGGTCGATCACAGGGGAGCTATGGCTACACCTTC; CDR3aa: CASGRSQGSYGYTF
v_gene: TRBV3-1/TRBV3-2; abundance: NA; d_gene: NA; j_gene: TRBJ1-1; CDR3nt: TGTGCCAGCAGCCAAGAGGCCCTGAACACTGAAGCTTTCTTT; CDR3aa: CASSQEALNTEAFF
v_gene: TRBV7-9; abundance: NA; d_gene: TRBD1; j_gene: TRBJ1-2; CDR3nt: TGTGCCAGCAGCAGGGACAGGGGAAACTATGGCTACACCTTC; CDR3aa: CASSRDRGNYGYTF